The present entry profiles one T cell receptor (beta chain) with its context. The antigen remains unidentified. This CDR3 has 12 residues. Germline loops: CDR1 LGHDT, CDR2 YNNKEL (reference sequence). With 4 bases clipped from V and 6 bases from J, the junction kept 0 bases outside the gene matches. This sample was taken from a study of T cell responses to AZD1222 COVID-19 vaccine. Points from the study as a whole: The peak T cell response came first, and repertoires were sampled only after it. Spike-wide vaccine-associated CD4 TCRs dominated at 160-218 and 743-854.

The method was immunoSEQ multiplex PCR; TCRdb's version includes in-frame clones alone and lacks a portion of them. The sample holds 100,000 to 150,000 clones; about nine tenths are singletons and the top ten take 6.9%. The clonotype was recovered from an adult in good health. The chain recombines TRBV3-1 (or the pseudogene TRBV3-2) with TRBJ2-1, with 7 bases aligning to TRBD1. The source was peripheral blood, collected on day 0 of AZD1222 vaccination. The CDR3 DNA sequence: TGTGCCAGCAGCCGACAGGGCAATGAGCAGTTCTTC. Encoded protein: CASSRQGNEQFF.